A few counts support the clone carrying this T cell receptor (beta chain). Its target is unknown. The CDR3 consists of 13 residues. Trimming cost V 0 bases and J 6 bases, with 6 bases left between them. In germline, CDR1 is SGDLS, CDR2 YYNGEE. The data originate from a study of T-cell memory formation after mild COVID-19. Background on the study: Most TCR clusters belonged to a single donor.

TCRdb redid the calling of the 5' RACE reads with MiXCR, one entry per CDR3 protein. This table holds hundreds of thousands of distinct CDR3 sequences, roughly 18% found once. Study-level findings and limits: Memory from before infection featured some responding clones, which suggests cross-reactive memory joined.

The chain carries TRBV9 and TRBJ2-2; no firm D call. The sample comprised PBMCs or a T cell subset sorted from them (not recorded which). The sequence came from an adult woman who had mild COVID-19 (a few samples of this study predate the infection). Cell type and time point are not known. The DNA for the CDR3 is TGTGCCAGCAGCGTAGCTCCACCCGGGGAGCTGTTTTTT. Protein sequence: CASSVAPPGELFF.